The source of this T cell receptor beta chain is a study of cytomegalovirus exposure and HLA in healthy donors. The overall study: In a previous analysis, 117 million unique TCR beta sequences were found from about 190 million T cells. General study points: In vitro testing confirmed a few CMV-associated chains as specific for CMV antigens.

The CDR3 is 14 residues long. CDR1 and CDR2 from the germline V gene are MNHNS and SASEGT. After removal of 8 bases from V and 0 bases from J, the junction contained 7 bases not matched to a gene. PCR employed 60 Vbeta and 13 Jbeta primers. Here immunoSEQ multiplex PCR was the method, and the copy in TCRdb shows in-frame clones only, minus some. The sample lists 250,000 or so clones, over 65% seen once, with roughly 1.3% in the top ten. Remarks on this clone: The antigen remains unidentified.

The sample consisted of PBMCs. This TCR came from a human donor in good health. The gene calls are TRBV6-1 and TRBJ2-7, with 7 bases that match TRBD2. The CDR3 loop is CASESRDYSYEQYF. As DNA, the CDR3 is TGTGCCAGCGAATCAAGGGACTACTCCTACGAGCAGTACTTC.